The clone carrying this TCR beta chain appeared a few times. Germline V gene lookup returns CDR1 MDHEN and CDR2 SYDVKM. The CDR3 contains 13 residues. Investigators reverse transcribed all isolated RNA, so they sequenced expressed TCRB transcripts. The repertoire was sequenced with immunoSEQ multiplex PCR; TCRdb's copy has only in-frame clones and lacks some. The sample consists of a few hundred thousand clones, 27% of them appearing once. The record originates from a study of beta chain features in type 1 diabetes. V gene TRBV28 combines with J gene TRBJ2-7; D is unclear. The source of this sequence is a man under 40 in good health. Sequenced: central memory CD4+ T cells from blood. CDR3 sequence: CASSPPGPSKPSV. DNA of the CDR3: TGTGCCAGCAGCCCACCCGGACCGTCGAAGCCTTCGGTC.